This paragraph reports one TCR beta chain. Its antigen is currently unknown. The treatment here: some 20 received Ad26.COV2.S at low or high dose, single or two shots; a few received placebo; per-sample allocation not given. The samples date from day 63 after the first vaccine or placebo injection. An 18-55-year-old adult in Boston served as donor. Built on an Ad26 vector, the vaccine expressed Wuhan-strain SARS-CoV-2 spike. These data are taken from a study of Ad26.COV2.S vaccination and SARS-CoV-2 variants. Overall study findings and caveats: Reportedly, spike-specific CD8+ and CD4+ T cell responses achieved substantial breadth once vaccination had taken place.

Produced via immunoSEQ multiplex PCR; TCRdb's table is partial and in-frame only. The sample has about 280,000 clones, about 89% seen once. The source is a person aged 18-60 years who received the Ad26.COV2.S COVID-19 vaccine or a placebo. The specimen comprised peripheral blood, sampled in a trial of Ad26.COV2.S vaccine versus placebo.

CDR3 amino acids: CASSPGRPTRNEKLFF. In DNA, the CDR3 is TGTGCCAGCAGCCCCGGAAGGCCCACGAGGAATGAAAAACTGTTTTTT. This chain links TRBV7-2 with TRBJ1-4; D gene uncertain. The length of the CDR3 is 16 residues. The germline CDR1 and CDR2 sequences are SGHTA and FQGNSA. V was pared by 5 bases and J by 5 bases, with 18 bases between.